This TCR beta chain was identified in a study of blood T cell repertoires in COVID-19. Study in general: PBMCs, B-cell-depleted T cells, or T cells were the source of the cDNA or gDNA that made up the material.

Under the authors' procedure: Amplification from reference gene primers served as the basis for estimated nucleated cell counts. Assay used: immunoSEQ multiplex PCR; TCRdb lists only in-frame clones, some missing. The V and J calls and clone size come from that table; D and trimming were worked out from the DNA. The sample records about 400,000 clones, around nine tenths being singletons. Participants were aged about 18 to 100 years from 24 US areas. Germline V gene lookup returns CDR1 SGHTA and CDR2 FQGTGA. CDR3 size: 13 residues. Trimming stripped 5 bases from V and 6 bases from J, with 12 bases between.

Sequencing was performed on PBMCs or T cells enriched from blood (not recorded which). The chain carries TRBV7-3 and TRBJ2-3; possibly TRBD2 for D (6 bases). The receptor's source is a woman aged 18-30 years with acute COVID-19. The CDR3 loop is CASSQGLGDTQYF. CDR3 DNA: TGTGCCAGCAGCCAGGGACTCGGGGATACGCAGTATTTT.